Shown below are 24 T cell receptor beta chains from a single sample sequenced in a study of shared clonotypes between healthy human individuals. Libraries were prepared by immunoSEQ multiplex PCR; TCRdb keeps only in-frame clonotypes and omits some of them. The sample contains about 1,900,000 clones, about 95% of which appear only once. Naive CD8 cells comprised CD45RO-negative, CCR7-positively selected cells, excluding terminally differentiated effector memory CD45RA+ cells. Material for sequencing was naive CD8+ T cells sorted from blood. The receptors were sampled from a man aged 18 to 29 in good health.

The chain carries TRBV4-3 and TRBJ2-7; no firm D call. Germline lookup yields CDR1 LGHNA and CDR2 YSLEER. Trimming left V 3 bases short and J 6 bases short, with 3 bases between. This CDR3 has 10 residues. The CDR3 here is CASSQGEQYF. The CDR3 bases are TGCGCCAGCAGCCAGGGCGAGCAGTACTTC.

The rearrangement links TRBV19 to TRBJ1-1; D ambiguous. The germline CDR1 and CDR2 sequences are LNHDA and SQIVND (reference sequence). The CDR3 is 15 residues long. V lost 6 bases, J lost 0 bases, and 14 bases lay in between. The CDR3 is CASSDPRAMNTEAFF. The DNA of the CDR3 is TGTGCCAGTAGCGACCCACGGGCCATGAACACTGAAGCTTTCTTT.

This clone was recorded only once. DNA of the CDR3: TGTGCCAGCAGTGAGGGGCAGGCCTACTCTGGGGCCAACGTCCTGACTTTC. Translating it yields CASSEGQAYSGANVLTF. The rearrangement joins TRBV6-1 to TRBJ2-6; D is perhaps TRBD1 (5 bases). V lost 3 bases, J lost 0 bases, and 12 bases lay in between. This CDR3 contains 17 residues. CDR1 and CDR2 (germline): MNHNS, SASEGT.

The chain employs TRBV7-3 and TRBJ1-3; 8 nucleotides line up with TRBD1. In germline, CDR1 is SGHTA, CDR2 FQGTGA. Losses at the gene ends were 3 bases for V and 2 bases for J; bases not matched to a gene: 0. The CDR3 is 14 residues long. DNA of the CDR3: TGTGCCAGCAGCTTGACAGGGGCTGGAAACACCATATATTTT. This gives the protein CASSLTGAGNTIYF.

The chain employs TRBV2 and TRBJ2-5; tentatively, D is TRBD2 (6 bases). This CDR3 is 15 amino acids long. With 6 bases removed from V and 2 bases from J, the gap between germline ends came to 16 bases. Germline lookup yields CDR1 SNHLY and CDR2 FYNNEI. As DNA, the CDR3 is TGTGCCAGCAGAGGCCGGGACTCACTTCAAGAGACCCAGTACTTC. Translation gives CASRGRDSLQETQYF.

A note on this clone: Distinct nucleotide sequences in the sample also encode this CDR3. The V and J genes are TRBV27 and TRBJ2-7; TRBD2 might be the D (5 bases). The CDR3 extends over 15 amino acids. CDR1 is MNHEY and CDR2 is SMNVEV in the germline V gene (reference sequence). The germline V and J ends were trimmed by 2 bases and 1 base, with 12 bases remaining between them. The CDR3 sequence: CASSLGLAESYEQYF. CDR3 in DNA: TGTGCCAGCAGTTTAGGGCTAGCAGAGTCCTACGAGCAGTACTTC.

The rearrangement links TRBV13 to TRBJ1-4; possibly TRBD1 for D (5 bases). V lost 0 bases, J lost 5 bases, and 10 bases lay in between. CDR1 and CDR2 from the germline V gene are PRHDT and FYEKMQ (reference sequence). The CDR3 is made up of 15 amino acids. The CDR3 DNA follows: TGTGCCAGCAGCTTAGGAATGCGGGGGAATGAAAAACTGTTTTTT. Encoded protein: CASSLGMRGNEKLFF.

This sequence joins TRBV4-1 and TRBJ1-5, with D perhaps matching TRBD1 (5 bases). The V gene lost 1 base and the J gene lost 4 bases, with 11 bases spanning the gap. Per germline, CDR1 MGHRA and CDR2 YSYEKL. This CDR3 is 15 amino acids long. CDR3 DNA sequence: TGCGCCAGCAGCCAAGTCGGGACGCAAAATCAGCCCCAGCATTTT. It encodes CASSQVGTQNQPQHF.

The gene calls are TRBV4-1 and TRBJ2-2, with D possibly matching TRBD1 (6 bases). Germline values: CDR1 MGHRA, CDR2 YSYEKL. V was pared by 4 bases and J by 4 bases, with 10 bases between. The CDR3 runs 14 residues. CDR3 nucleotides: TGCGCCAGCAGCCCCCAACAGGGCACCGGGGAGCTGTTTTTT. Its protein is CASSPQQGTGELFF.

This clone was detected only once. The chain employs TRBV5-1 and TRBJ2-5; TRBD2 is a possible D gene (7 bases). The CDR3 totals 13 residues. Germline V gene lookup returns CDR1 SGHRS and CDR2 YFSETQ. The V gene lost 4 bases and the J gene lost 5 bases, with 12 bases spanning the gap. CDR3 loop: CASSPGGLETQYF. CDR3 sequence (DNA): TGCGCCAGCAGCCCGGGGGGCCTGGAGACCCAGTACTTC.

This chain links TRBV5-6 with TRBJ2-3; tentative D call: TRBD1 (8 bases). This CDR3 has 15 amino acids. Germline assignment: CDR1 SGHDT and CDR2 YYEEEE. Trimming took 0 bases from V and 5 from J, leaving 13 bases between them. CDR3 bases: TGTGCCAGCAGCTTGGGGACAGGGAGGGGAGATACGCAGTATTTT. It codes for CASSLGTGRGDTQYF.

This clone showed up just once. The chain is built from TRBV4-1 and TRBJ1-6, with D perhaps TRBD1 (5 bases). Germline values: CDR1 MGHRA, CDR2 YSYEKL. The CDR3 is 12 amino acids. With 3 bases removed from V and 9 bases from J, the gap between germline ends came to 6 bases. CDR3 sequence: CASSHQGSPLHF. CDR3 DNA sequence: TGCGCCAGCAGCCATCAGGGTTCACCCCTCCACTTT.

The chain couples TRBV30 to TRBJ1-2; D is perhaps TRBD1 (5 bases). The germline V gene encodes CDR1 GTSNPN and CDR2 SVGIG (reference sequence). V shed 0 bases and J shed 2 bases, with 13 bases lying between them. The CDR3 has 15 residues. The CDR3 DNA reads as TGTGCCTGGAGTGTACGTGGGGGTCCAAACTATGGCTACACCTTC. Residues: CAWSVRGGPNYGYTF. The whole variable domain, remainder taken from reference TRBV30 and TRBJ1-2, is SQTIHQWPATLVQPVGSPLSLECTVEGTSNPNLYWYRQAAGRGLQLLFYSVGIGQISSEVPQNLSASRPQDRQFILSSKKLLLSDSGFYLCAWSVRGGPNYGYTFGSGTRLTVV.

This chain links TRBV4-1 with TRBJ2-3; D not resolved. Germline values: CDR1 MGHRA, CDR2 YSYEKL. There are 14 residues in the CDR3. V shed 6 bases and J shed 3 bases, with 13 bases lying between them. The CDR3 loop reads CASRGGIRTDTQYF. The CDR3, as DNA: TGCGCCAGCAGAGGTGGGATTAGAACAGATACGCAGTATTTT.

This clone was seen a handful of times. At the DNA level, this CDR3 is encoded by other sequences in the same sample as well. V and J are TRBV5-4 and TRBJ1-1; no clear D. This CDR3 is built from 12 residues. V was cut by 0 bases and J by 4 bases, with 4 bases left in between. Germline-derived CDR1 and CDR2 are SGHNT and YYREEE (reference sequence). The CDR3 DNA is TGTGCCAGCAGCTTGGCCCCCACTGAAGCTTTCTTT. Protein: CASSLAPTEAFF.

The sample holds a few counts of this clone. Other DNA sequences in this specimen translate into the identical CDR3. This sequence joins TRBV7-9 and TRBJ1-2, with D maybe TRBD1 (6 bases). Germline-derived CDR1 and CDR2 are SEHNR and FQNEAQ (reference sequence). CDR3 length equals 13 residues. V dropped 3 bases and J dropped 2 bases, with 7 bases sitting between them. CDR3 amino acids: CASSLDSNYGYTF. In nucleotides, the CDR3 is TGTGCCAGCAGCTTGGACAGCAACTATGGCTACACCTTC.

This clone was picked up one time. The chain combines TRBV4-1 with TRBJ2-1; 9 bases map to TRBD2. Germline V gene data show CDR1 as MGHRA and CDR2 as YSYEKL. This CDR3 contains 18 residues. Trimming at V came to 4 bases and at J to 6 bases, leaving 16 bases not matched to a gene. The CDR3 here is CASSPQAPLAGNGNEQFF. CDR3 bases: TGCGCCAGCAGCCCGCAAGCCCCGCTAGCGGGAAACGGCAATGAGCAGTTCTTC.

This chain joins TRBV7-7 and TRBJ2-2; TRBD2 is a possible D gene (6 bases). Germline values: CDR1 SSHAT, CDR2 FNYEAQ (reference sequence). This CDR3 has 12 residues. Here the CDR3 reads CASGPYVGELFF. The CDR3 DNA is TGTGCTAGCGGCCCTTATGTCGGGGAGCTGTTTTTT.

The V call is TRBV5-8, the J call TRBJ2-1; 7 bases map to TRBD1. The CDR3 is 13 residues long. The V gene's germline CDR1 is SGHTS and CDR2 YDEGEE. J gave up 7 bases and V 7 bases, and 8 bases lay outside the gene matches. As DNA, the CDR3 is TGTGCCAGCGGTTGGGGACAGCTTAATGAGCAGTTCTTC. Amino acid sequence: CASGWGQLNEQFF.

The gene calls are TRBV7-9 and TRBJ1-5; weak D call: TRBD1 (6 bases). The CDR3 spans 15 residues. Germline lookup yields CDR1 SEHNR and CDR2 FQNEAQ (reference sequence). The V gene lost 1 base and the J gene lost 7 bases, with 14 bases spanning the gap. CDR3 residues: CASSLEGVGLQPQHF. The CDR3 DNA is TGTGCCAGCAGCTTAGAGGGGGTGGGACTACAGCCCCAGCATTTT.

V and J are TRBV2 and TRBJ2-5, with 7 nucleotides matching TRBD2. Germline trimming cut 1 base from V and 1 base from J; bases unmatched to any gene: 6. Germline loops: CDR1 SNHLY, CDR2 FYNNEI. This CDR3 has 16 amino acids. CDR3 nucleotide sequence: TGTGCCAGCAGTGAAGGGCTAGCGGAACTCCAAGAGACCCAGTACTTC. Protein: CASSEGLAELQETQYF.

The chain recombines TRBV28 with TRBJ1-5; tentatively, D is TRBD1 (5 bases). V dropped 6 bases and J dropped 3 bases, with 15 bases sitting between them. The V gene's germline CDR1 is MDHEN and CDR2 SYDVKM. This CDR3 contains 15 residues. Written as DNA, the CDR3 is TGTGCCAGCAGGCCCAGGGAACGCTTCAATCAGCCCCAGCATTTT. Residues: CASRPRERFNQPQHF.

The chain joins TRBV4-1 to TRBJ2-7; no firm D call. Trimming left V 3 bases short and J 3 bases short, with 12 bases between. This CDR3 is built from 14 residues. Germline V CDR1 and CDR2: MGHRA, YSYEKL. The CDR3 DNA follows: TGCGCCAGCAGCCAGGGTCAGCCCCACTACGAGCAGTACTTC. This codes for CASSQGQPHYEQYF.

V usage is TRBV6-5 and J usage is TRBJ2-3; tentative D call: TRBD1 (6 bases). V lost 6 bases, J lost 6 bases, and 13 bases lay in between. CDR3 length: 13 amino acids. CDR1 and CDR2 from the germline V gene are MNHEY and SVGAGI. CDR3 sequence: CASRYPGDDTQYF. CDR3 nucleotides: TGTGCCAGCAGATACCCAGGGGACGATACGCAGTATTTT.